This paragraph covers one T cell receptor (beta chain) sequence. These data originate in a study of cytotoxic CD8 clonotypes in ibrutinib-treated CLL. From germline, CDR1 is ENHRY and CDR2 SYGVKD. Trimming left V 6 bases short and J 1 base short, with 9 bases between. CDR3 size: 13 residues. This table comes from immunoSEQ multiplex PCR, and its TCRdb copy is limited to in-frame clones, with some not included. The sample contains fewer than 25,000 clones, roughly 70% of which appear only once. The TCR sequence derives from a human donor with chronic lymphocytic leukemia. The V call is TRBV10-3, the J call TRBJ1-1; D is unclear. Sequences were derived from PBMCs, sampled after 24 months of ibrutinib treatment. The CDR3 loop reads CAISQQGNTEAFF. The CDR3 DNA reads TGTGCCATCAGCCAACAAGGGAACACTGAAGCTTTCTTT.